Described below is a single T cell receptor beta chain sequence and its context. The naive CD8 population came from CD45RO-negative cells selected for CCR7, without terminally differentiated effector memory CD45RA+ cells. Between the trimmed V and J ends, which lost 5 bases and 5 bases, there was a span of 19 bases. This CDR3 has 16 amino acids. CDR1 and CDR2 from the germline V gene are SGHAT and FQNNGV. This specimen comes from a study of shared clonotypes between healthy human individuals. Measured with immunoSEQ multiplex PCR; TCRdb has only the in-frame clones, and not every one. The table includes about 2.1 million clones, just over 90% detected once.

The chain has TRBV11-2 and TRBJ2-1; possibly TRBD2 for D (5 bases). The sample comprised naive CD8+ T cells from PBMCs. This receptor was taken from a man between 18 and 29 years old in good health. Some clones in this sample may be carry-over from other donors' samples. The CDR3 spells CASSDYGEPFNNEQFF. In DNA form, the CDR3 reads TGTGCCAGCAGCGACTACGGGGAGCCATTCAACAATGAGCAGTTCTTC.